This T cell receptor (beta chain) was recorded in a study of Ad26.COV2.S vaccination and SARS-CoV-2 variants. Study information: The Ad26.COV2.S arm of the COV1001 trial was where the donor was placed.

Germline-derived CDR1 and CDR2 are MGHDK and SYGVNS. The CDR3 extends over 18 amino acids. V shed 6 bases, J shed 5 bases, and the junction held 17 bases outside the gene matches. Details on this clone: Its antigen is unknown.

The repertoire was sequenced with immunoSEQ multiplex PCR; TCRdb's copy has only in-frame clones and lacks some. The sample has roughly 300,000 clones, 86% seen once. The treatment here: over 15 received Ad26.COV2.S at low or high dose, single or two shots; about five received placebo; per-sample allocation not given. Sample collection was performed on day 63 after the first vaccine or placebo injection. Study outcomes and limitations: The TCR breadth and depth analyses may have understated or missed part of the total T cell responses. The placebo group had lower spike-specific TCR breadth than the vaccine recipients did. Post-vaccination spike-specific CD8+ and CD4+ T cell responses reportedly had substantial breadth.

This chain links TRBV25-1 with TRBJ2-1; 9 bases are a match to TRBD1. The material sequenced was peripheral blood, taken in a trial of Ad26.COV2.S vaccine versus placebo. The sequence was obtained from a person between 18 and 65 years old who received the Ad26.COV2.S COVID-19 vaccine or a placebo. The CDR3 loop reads CASRRNTVGTGRDNEQFF. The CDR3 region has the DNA TGTGCCAGCAGGCGAAACACTGTCGGGACAGGGAGAGACAATGAGCAGTTCTTC.